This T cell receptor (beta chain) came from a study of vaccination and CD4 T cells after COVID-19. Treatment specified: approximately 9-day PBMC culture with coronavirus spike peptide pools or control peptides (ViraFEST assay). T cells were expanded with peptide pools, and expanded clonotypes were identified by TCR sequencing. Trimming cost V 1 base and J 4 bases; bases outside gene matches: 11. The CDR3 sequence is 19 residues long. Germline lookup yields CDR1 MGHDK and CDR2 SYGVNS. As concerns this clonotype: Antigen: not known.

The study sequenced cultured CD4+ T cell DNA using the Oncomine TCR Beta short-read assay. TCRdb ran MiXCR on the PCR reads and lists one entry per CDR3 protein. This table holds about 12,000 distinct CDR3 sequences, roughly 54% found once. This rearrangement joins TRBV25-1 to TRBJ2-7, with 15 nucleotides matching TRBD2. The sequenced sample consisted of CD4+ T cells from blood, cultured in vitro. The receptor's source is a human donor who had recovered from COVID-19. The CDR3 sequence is CASSELGLAGGRRSYEQYF. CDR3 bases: TGTGCCAGCAGTGAATTGGGACTAGCGGGAGGAAGGAGGTCTTACGAGCAGTACTTC.